Included here is one TCR beta chain sequence, with context. These data originate in a study of cytomegalovirus exposure and HLA in healthy donors. Both 60 Vbeta primers and 13 Jbeta primers went into the PCR. Sequenced by immunoSEQ multiplex PCR; TCRdb stores in-frame clones only, minus some. The sample yields some 150,000 clones, roughly 80% seen once. The CDR3 has 13 residues. Germline V gives CDR1 SGHDN, CDR2 FVKESK. Trimming pared 2 bases from V and 5 bases from J, leaving 9 bases between. The sequencing input was PBMCs. The TCR comes from a woman in her forties or fifties in good health and CMV-seronegative. V usage is TRBV14 and J usage is TRBJ2-5; D unresolved. CDR3 DNA sequence: TGTGCCAGCAGCCAACGGGTGAGGGAGACCCAGTACTTC. Encoded protein: CASSQRVRETQYF.